This T cell receptor beta chain appears in the sequencing data of a study of T cell responses to AZD1222 COVID-19 vaccine. As to this clone: As yet, its antigen is unknown.

The ends were cut back, 0 bases at V and 0 bases at J, with 12 bases in the middle. This CDR3 has 16 amino acids. Germline assignment: CDR1 SGHRS and CDR2 YFSETQ. Study conclusions and caveats: Spike-specific TCR repertoires showed rising breadth and depth after two AZD1222 doses.

The protocol was immunoSEQ multiplex PCR, while the TCRdb copy is restricted to in-frame clones and leaves out a portion. The sample consists of some 150,000 clones, approximately 90% of them appearing once. The TCR was taken from an adult in good health. J is TRBJ1-2 and V is TRBV5-1; D is undetermined. This sample comprised peripheral blood, obtained on day 0 of MenACWY control vaccination. In DNA, the CDR3 is TGCGCCAGCAGCTTGGGTCCGGCAGAGACTAACTATGGCTACACCTTC. It encodes CASSLGPAETNYGYTF. Looking up the rest from reference TRBV5-1 and TRBJ1-2 gives the full variable domain: KAGVTQTPRYLIKTRGQQVTLSCSPISGHRSVSWYQQTPGQGLQFLFEYFSETQRNKGNFPGRFSGRQFSNSRSEMNVSTLELGDSALYLCASSLGPAETNYGYTFGSGTRLTVV.